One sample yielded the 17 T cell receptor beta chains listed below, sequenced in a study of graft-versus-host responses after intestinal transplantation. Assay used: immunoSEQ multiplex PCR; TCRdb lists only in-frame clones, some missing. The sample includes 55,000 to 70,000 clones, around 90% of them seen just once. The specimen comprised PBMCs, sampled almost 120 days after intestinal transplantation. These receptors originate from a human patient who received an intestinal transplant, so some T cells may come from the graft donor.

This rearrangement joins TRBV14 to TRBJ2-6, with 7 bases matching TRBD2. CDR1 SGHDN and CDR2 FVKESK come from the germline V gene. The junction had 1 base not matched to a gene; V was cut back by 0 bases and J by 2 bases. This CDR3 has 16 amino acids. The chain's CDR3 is CASSQDRGAGANVLTF. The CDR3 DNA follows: TGTGCCAGCAGCCAAGACCGGGGGGCTGGGGCCAACGTCCTGACTTTC.

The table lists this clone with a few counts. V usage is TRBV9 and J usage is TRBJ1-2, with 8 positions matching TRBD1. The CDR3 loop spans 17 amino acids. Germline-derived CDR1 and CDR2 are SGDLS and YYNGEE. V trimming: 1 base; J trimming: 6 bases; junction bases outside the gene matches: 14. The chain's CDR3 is CASSVTSRQGAGDGYTF. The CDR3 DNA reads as TGTGCCAGCAGCGTAACAAGTAGGCAGGGGGCTGGTGATGGCTACACCTTC.

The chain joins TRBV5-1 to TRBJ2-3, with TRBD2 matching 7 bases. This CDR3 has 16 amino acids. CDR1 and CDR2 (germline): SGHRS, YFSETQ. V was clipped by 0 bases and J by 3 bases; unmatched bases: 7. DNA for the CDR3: TGCGCCAGCAGCTTGGGACTAGCTGAAGGGACAGATACGCAGTATTTT. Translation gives CASSLGLAEGTDTQYF.

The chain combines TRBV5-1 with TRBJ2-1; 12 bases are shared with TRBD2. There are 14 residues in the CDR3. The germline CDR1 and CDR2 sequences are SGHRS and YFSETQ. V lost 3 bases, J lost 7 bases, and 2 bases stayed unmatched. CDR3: CASSSGTSGNEQFF. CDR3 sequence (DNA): TGCGCCAGCAGCTCGGGGACTAGCGGGAATGAGCAGTTCTTC.

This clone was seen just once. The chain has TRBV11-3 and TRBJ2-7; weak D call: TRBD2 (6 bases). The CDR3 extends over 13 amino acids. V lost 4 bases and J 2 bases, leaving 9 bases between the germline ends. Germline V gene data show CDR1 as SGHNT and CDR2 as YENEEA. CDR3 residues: CASSSGLTYEQYF. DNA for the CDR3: TGTGCCAGCAGCTCAGGACTAACCTACGAGCAGTACTTC.

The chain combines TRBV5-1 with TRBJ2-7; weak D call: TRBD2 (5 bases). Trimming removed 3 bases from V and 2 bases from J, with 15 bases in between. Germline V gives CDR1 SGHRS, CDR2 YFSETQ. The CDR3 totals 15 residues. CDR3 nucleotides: TGCGCCAGCAGCTCAGCGGTCGGCGGAACCTACGAGCAGTACTTC. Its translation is CASSSAVGGTYEQYF. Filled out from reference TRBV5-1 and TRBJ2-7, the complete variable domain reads KAGVTQTPRYLIKTRGQQVTLSCSPISGHRSVSWYQQTPGQGLQFLFEYFSETQRNKGNFPGRFSGRQFSNSRSEMNVSTLELGDSALYLCASSSAVGGTYEQYFGPGTRLTVT.

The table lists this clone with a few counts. This CDR3 reads CSAILAYEQYF. CDR3 DNA: TGCAGTGCTATTCTAGCGTACGAGCAGTACTTC. V gene TRBV20-1 combines with J gene TRBJ2-7; a possible D gene is TRBD2 (6 bases). Germline lookup yields CDR1 DFQATT and CDR2 SNEGSKA (reference sequence). The CDR3 extends over 11 amino acids. Deletions cut 4 bases from V and 4 bases from J, with 8 bases between.

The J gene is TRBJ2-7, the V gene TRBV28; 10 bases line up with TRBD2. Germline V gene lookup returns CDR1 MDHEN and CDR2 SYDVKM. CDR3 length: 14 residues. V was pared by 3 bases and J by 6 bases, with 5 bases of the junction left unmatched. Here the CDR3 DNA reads TGTGCCAGCAGTTTGAGCGGGAGGGCGGTCGAGCAGTACTTC. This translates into CASSLSGRAVEQYF.

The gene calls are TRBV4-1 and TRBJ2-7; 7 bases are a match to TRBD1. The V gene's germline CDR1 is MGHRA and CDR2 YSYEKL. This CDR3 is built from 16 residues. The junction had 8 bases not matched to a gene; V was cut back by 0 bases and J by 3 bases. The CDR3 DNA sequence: TGCGCCAGCAGCCAAGAAGGTCTAGGGGGCTACTACGAGCAGTACTTC. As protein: CASSQEGLGGYYEQYF.

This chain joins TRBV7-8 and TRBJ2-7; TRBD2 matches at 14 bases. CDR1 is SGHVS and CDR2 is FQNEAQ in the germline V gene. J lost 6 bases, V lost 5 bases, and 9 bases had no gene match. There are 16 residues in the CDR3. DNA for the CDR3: TGTGCCAGCAGCCTACGACTAGCGGGAGGGCTGGGCGAGCAGTACTTC. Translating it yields CASSLRLAGGLGEQYF.

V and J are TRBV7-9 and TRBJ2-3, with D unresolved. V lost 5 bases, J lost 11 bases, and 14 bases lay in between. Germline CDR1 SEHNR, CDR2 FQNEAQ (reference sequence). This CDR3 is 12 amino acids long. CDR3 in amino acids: CASSPPVPMQYF. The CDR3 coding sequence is TGTGCCAGCAGCCCACCAGTCCCAATGCAGTATTTT.

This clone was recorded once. The CDR3 bases are TGTGCCTGGAGCTGGTTGACAGGGACGAATTCACCCCTCCACTTT. This encodes CAWSWLTGTNSPLHF. The V gene is TRBV30, the J gene TRBJ1-6, with 7 positions matching TRBD1. V shed 3 bases, J shed 7 bases, and the junction held 9 bases outside the gene matches. CDR3 length: 15 residues. Germline assignment: CDR1 GTSNPN and CDR2 SVGIG (reference sequence).

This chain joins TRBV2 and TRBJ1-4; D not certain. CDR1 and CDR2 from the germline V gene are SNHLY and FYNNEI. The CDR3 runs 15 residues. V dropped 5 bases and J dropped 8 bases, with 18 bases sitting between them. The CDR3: CASSPWDSLGEKLFF. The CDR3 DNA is TGTGCCAGCAGTCCCTGGGATTCCCTGGGGGAAAAACTGTTTTTT.

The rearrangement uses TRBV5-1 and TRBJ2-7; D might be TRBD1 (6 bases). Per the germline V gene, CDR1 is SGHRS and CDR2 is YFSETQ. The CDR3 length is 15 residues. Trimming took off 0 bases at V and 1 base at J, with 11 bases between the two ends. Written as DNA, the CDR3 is TGCGCCAGCAGCTTGGAGACAGGTTATTCCTACGAGCAGTACTTC. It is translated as CASSLETGYSYEQYF.

The CDR3 DNA follows: TGTGCCAGCAGCCATAGGGGGAACTCCTACGAGCAGTACTTC. This codes for CASSHRGNSYEQYF. This chain links TRBV14 with TRBJ2-7; tentatively, D is TRBD1 (6 bases). Germline V gene sequence: CDR1 SGHDN, CDR2 FVKESK. This CDR3 has 14 residues. V lost 3 bases to trimming and J lost 0 bases, with 9 bases between them.

The CDR3 spells CASNLDTSNTEAFF. CDR3 coding DNA: TGTGCCAGTAACCTGGACACCTCGAACACTGAAGCTTTCTTT. The J gene is TRBJ1-1, the V gene TRBV19; D may be TRBD1 (5 bases). The CDR3 runs to 14 residues. Between the trimmed V and J ends, which lost 7 bases and 1 base, there was a span of 13 bases. The germline CDR1 and CDR2 sequences are LNHDA and SQIVND (reference sequence).

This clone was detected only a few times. For the CDR3, the DNA is TGCGCCAGCAGCCAAGACGTTCTCTCTGGAAACACCATATATTTT. Translating gives CASSQDVLSGNTIYF. The chain carries TRBV4-1 and TRBJ1-3; D gene unclear. CDR3 length equals 15 residues. V shed 0 bases and J shed 0 bases, with 6 bases lying between them. Germline V lookup: CDR1 MGHRA, CDR2 YSYEKL.